Sequencing of this TCR beta chain was carried out in a study of blood T cell repertoires in COVID-19. In the study overall: Samples of COVID-19 (acute and convalescent) were obtained from the United States, Italy and Spain. T cells, B-cell-depleted T cells, or PBMCs provided the cDNA or gDNA that served as material.

The table came from immunoSEQ multiplex PCR; TCRdb's copy has only in-frame clones and leaves some out. The sample comprises hundreds of thousands of clones, roughly 87% of which are singletons, and approximately 2% rests with the top ten. The CDR3 has 14 amino acids. Per germline, CDR1 SGHAT and CDR2 FQDESV (reference sequence). Trimming shortened V by 1 base and J by 8 bases, and 15 bases separated the two germline ends. Material for sequencing was peripheral blood. The receptor's source is a man younger than 35 with active or convalescent COVID-19. The chain carries TRBV11-1 and TRBJ2-7; TRBD2 is a possible D gene (6 bases). The CDR3 nucleotides are TGTGCCAGCAGCTTAGGGGGGGACCACCTCCAGCAGTACTTC. Translating it yields CASSLGGDHLQQYF. Based on the CDR3 plus reference TRBV11-1 and TRBJ2-7, the full variable domain is EAEVAQSPRYKITEKSQAVAFWCDPISGHATLYWYRQILGQGPELLVQFQDESVVDDSQLPKDRFSAERLKGVDSTLKIQPAELGDSAMYLCASSLGGDHLQQYFGPGTRLTVT.